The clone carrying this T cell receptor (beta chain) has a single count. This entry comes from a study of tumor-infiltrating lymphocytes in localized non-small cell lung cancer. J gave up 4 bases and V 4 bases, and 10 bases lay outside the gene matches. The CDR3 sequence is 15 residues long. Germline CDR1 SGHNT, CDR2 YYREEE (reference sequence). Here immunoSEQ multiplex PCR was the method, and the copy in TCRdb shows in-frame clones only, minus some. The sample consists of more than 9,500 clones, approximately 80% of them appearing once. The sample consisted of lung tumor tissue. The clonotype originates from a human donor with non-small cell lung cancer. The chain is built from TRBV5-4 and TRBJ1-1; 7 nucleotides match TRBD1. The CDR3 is CASSPPDRAVTEAFF. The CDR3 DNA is TGTGCCAGCAGCCCACCCGACAGGGCGGTCACTGAAGCTTTCTTT.